This TCR beta chain was captured in a study of identical twins. Study conclusions and caveats: Researchers reported weaker excess twin sharing in beta out-of-frame sequences. High-abundance cord blood beta clonotypes had fewer insertions; memory repertoires showed none.

This clonotype was seen a single time. What it binds is unknown. This CDR3 spans 17 amino acids. Germline V gene data show CDR1 as SEHNR and CDR2 as FQNEAQ (reference sequence). Trimming cost V 0 bases and J 3 bases; bases outside gene matches: 9. A universal primer site was incorporated via template switching, and the cDNA contained unique molecular identifiers. TCRdb reprocessed the 5' RACE reads via MiXCR and lists one record per CDR3 protein. The sample consists of about 530,000 distinct CDR3 sequences, 20% to 25% of them appearing once. A further study also used this sample, focusing on yellow fever vaccine responses in identical twins. Per that study: A vaccine T cell response that seemed partly convergent and partly personalized was reported in twins.

The rearrangement uses TRBV7-9 and TRBJ2-3, with 7 bases matching TRBD1. The sample comprised CD4+ T cells sorted from blood. The TCR sequence derives from a woman aged 18-30 years in good health. CDR3 nucleotide sequence: TGTGCCAGCAGCTTAGCGCGTTTCGGGACAGTAACAGATACGCAGTATTTT. This translates into CASSLARFGTVTDTQYF.